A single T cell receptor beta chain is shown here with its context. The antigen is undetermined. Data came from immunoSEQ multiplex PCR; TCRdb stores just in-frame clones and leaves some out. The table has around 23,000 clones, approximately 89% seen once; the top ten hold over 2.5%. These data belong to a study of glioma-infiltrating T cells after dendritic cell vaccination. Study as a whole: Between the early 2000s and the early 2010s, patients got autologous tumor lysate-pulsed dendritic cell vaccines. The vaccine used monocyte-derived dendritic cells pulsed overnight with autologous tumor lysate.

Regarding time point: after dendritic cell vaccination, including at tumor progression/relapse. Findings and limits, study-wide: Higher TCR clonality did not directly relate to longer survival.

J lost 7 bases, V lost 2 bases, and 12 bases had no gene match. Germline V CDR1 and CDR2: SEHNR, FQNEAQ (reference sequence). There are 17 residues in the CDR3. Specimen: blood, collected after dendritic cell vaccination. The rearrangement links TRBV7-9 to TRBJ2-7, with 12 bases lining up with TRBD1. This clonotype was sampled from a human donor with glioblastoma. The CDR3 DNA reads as TGTGCCAGCAGCTTACCGGAACCGGGACAGGGGGCTAGGGAGCAGTACTTC. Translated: CASSLPEPGQGAREQYF.